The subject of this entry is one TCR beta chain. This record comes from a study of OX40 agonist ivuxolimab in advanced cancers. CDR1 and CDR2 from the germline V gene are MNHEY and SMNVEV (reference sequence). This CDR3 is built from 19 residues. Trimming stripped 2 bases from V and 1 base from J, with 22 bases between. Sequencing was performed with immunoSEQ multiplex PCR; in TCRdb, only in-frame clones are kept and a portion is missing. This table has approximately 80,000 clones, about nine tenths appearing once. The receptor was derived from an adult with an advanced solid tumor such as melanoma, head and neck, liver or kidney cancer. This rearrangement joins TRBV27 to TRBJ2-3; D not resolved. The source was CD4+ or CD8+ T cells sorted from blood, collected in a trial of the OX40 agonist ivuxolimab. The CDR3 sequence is CASSLNTPNPTGGTDTQYF. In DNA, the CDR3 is TGTGCCAGCAGTTTAAATACACCGAACCCCACTGGGGGCACAGATACGCAGTATTTT.